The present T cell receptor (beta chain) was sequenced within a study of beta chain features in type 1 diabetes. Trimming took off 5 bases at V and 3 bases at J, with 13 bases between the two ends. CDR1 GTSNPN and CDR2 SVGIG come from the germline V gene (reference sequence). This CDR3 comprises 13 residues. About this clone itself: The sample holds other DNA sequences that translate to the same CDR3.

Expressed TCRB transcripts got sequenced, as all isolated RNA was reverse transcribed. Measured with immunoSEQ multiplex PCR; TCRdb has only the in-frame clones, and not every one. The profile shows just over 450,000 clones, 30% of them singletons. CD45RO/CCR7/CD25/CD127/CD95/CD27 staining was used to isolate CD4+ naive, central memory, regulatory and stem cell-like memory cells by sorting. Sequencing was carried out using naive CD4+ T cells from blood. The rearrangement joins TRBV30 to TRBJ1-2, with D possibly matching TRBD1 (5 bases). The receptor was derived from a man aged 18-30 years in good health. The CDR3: CAWASGRDYGYTF. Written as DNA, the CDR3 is TGTGCCTGGGCGTCAGGGAGAGACTATGGCTACACCTTC.